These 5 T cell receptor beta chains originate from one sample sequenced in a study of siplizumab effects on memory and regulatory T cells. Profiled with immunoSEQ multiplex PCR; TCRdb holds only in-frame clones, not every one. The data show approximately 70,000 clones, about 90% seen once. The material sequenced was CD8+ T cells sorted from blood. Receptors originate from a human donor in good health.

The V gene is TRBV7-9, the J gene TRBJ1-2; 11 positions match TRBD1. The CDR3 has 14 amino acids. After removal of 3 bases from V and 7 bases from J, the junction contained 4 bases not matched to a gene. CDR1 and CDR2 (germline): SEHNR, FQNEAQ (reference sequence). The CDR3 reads CASSLPGTGGGYTF. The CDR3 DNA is TGTGCCAGCAGCTTGCCCGGGACAGGGGGTGGCTACACCTTC.

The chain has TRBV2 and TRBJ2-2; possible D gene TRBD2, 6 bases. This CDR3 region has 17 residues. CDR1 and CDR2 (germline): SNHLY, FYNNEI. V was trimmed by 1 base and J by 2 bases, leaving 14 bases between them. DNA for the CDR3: TGTGCCAGCAGTGAAGATGGAGGGGCTCCTAACACCGGGGAGCTGTTTTTT. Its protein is CASSEDGGAPNTGELFF.

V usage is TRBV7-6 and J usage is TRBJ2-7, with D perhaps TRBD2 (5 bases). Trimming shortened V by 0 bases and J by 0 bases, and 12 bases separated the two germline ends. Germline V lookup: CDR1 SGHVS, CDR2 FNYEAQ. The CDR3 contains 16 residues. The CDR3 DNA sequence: TGTGCCAGCAGCTTAGCAGGGCCGGGGAGCTCCTACGAGCAGTACTTC. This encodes CASSLAGPGSSYEQYF. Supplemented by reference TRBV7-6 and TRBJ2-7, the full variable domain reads GAGVSQSPRYKVTKRGQDVALRCDPISGHVSLYWYRQALGQGPEFLTYFNYEAQQDKSGLPNDRFSAERPEGSISTLTIQRTEQRDSAMYRCASSLAGPGSSYEQYFGPGTRLTVT.

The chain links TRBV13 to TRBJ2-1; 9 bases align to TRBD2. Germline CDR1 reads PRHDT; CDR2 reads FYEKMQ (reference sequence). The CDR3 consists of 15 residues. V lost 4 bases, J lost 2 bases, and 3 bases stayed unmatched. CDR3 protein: CASSSSGRTYNEQFF. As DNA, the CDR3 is TGTGCCAGCAGCTCGAGCGGGAGGACCTACAATGAGCAGTTCTTC.

The CDR3 spells CASRDAGGDIFDEAFF. The CDR3 DNA is TGTGCCAGTAGAGATGCAGGGGGCGATATTTTTGATGAAGCTTTCTTT. V usage is TRBV19 and J usage is TRBJ1-1; 8 bases map to TRBD1. Trimming cost V 6 bases and J 7 bases; bases outside gene matches: 16. In germline, CDR1 is LNHDA, CDR2 SQIVND (reference sequence). The CDR3 is 16 residues long.